This T cell receptor (beta chain) was retrieved from a study of early T cells in non-severe SARS-CoV-2 infection. Individual cDNA molecules received unique molecular identifiers. TCRdb re-analysed the 5' RACE reads in MiXCR, keeping a single row per CDR3 protein. Of some 52,000 distinct CDR3 sequences detected, approximately 8% appear once; the ten largest clones hold approximately 9.8%. Germline V gene data show CDR1 as SGHAT and CDR2 as FQNNGV. The CDR3 is 15 amino acids. The trim removed 4 bases at V and 9 bases at J, leaving 11 bases unmatched. This clonotype was observed a few times. The chain joins TRBV11-2 to TRBJ1-4, with 7 bases aligning to TRBD1. Sequencing was performed on whole blood. This sequence was found in an adult who was a healthcare worker with PCR-confirmed SARS-CoV-2 infection or an uninfected control (not recorded which). The DNA of the CDR3 is TGTGCCAGCAGCTCCCAGACAGGGCCGGATAAAAAACTGTTTTTT. Translation: CASSSQTGPDKKLFF. Using reference TRBV11-2 and TRBJ1-4 for the parts outside the CDR3, the full variable domain is EAGVAQSPRYKIIEKRQSVAFWCNPISGHATLYWYQQILGQGPKLLIQFQNNGVVDDSQLPKDRFSAERLKGVDSTLKIQPAKLEDSAVYLCASSSQTGPDKKLFFGSGTQLSVL.